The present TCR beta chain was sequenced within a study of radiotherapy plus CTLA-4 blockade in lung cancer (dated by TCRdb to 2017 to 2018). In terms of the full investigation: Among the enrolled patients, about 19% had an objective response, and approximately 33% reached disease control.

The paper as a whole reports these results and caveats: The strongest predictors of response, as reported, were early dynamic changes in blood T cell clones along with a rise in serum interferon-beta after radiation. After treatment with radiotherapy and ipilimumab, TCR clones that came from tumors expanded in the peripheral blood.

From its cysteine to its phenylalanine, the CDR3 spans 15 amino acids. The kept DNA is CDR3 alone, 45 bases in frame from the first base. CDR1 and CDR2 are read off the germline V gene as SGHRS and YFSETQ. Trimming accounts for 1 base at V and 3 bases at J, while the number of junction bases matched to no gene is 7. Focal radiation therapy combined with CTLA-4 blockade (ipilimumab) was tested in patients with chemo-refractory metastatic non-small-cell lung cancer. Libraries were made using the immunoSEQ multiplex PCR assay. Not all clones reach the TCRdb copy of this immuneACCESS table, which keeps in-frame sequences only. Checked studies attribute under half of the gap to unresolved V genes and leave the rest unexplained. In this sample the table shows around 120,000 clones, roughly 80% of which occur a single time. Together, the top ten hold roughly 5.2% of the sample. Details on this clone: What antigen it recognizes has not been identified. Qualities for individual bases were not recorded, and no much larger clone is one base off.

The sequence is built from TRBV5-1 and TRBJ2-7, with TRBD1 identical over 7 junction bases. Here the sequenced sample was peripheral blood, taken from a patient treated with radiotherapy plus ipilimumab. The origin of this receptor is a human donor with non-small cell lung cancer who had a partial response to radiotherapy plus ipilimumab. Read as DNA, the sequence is TGCGCCAGCAGCTTGCCCGACAGGGTGAACTACGAGCAGTACTTC. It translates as CASSLPDRVNYEQYF.